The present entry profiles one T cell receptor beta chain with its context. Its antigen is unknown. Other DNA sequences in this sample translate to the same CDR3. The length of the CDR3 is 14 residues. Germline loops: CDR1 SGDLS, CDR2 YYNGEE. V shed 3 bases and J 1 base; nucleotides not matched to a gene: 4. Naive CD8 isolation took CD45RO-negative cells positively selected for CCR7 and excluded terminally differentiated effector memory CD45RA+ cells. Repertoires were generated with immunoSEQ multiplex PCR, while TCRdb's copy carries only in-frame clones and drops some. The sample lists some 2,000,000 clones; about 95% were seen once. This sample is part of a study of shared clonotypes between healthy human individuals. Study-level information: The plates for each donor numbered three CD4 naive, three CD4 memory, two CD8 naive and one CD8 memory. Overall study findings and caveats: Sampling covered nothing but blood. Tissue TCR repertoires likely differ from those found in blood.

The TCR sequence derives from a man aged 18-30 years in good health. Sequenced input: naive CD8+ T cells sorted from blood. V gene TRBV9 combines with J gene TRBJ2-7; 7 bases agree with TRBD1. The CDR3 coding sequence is TGTGCCAGCAGCGGGGGACAGAGTTCCTACGAGCAGTACTTC. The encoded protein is CASSGGQSSYEQYF.